Presented here are 16 T cell receptor beta chains from one specimen sequenced in a study of shared clonotypes between healthy human individuals. Sequenced by immunoSEQ multiplex PCR; TCRdb stores in-frame clones only, minus some. The table lists roughly 650,000 clones, 97% of them singletons. Sequencing used naive CD4+ T cells sorted from blood. Sample subset: CD45RA+ positively selected. The receptors here all came from a woman aged 30 to 39 in good health.

The chain carries TRBV11-2 and TRBJ2-5; 8 nucleotides match TRBD1. Per germline, CDR1 SGHAT and CDR2 FQNNGV. The CDR3 has 16 amino acids. V shed 1 base, J shed 4 bases, and the junction held 8 bases outside the gene matches. This CDR3 reads CASSLATGGFVETQYF. CDR3 DNA: TGTGCCAGCAGCTTAGCCACAGGGGGATTTGTAGAGACCCAGTACTTC.

This clone has only one observation. The rearrangement uses TRBV5-6 and TRBJ2-1; 15 positions match TRBD2. Per germline, CDR1 SGHDT and CDR2 YYEEEE. The CDR3 totals 18 residues. V shed 4 bases, J shed 2 bases, and the junction held 7 bases outside the gene matches. The DNA for the CDR3 is TGTGCCAGCAGCCTGCAGGGACTAGCGGGAGGTCCCTACAATGAGCAGTTCTTC. Protein sequence: CASSLQGLAGGPYNEQFF.

The chain carries TRBV28 and TRBJ2-5; D is uncertain. Germline V lookup: CDR1 MDHEN, CDR2 SYDVKM. Trimming took off 6 bases at V and 5 bases at J, with 19 bases between the two ends. The CDR3 runs to 15 residues. The CDR3, as DNA: TGTGCCAGCAGCTTCGGCGTGAACCTCGGGGAGACCCAGTACTTC. Protein product: CASSFGVNLGETQYF.

This sequence joins TRBV19 and TRBJ1-5, with 7 nucleotides matching TRBD1. CDR1 is LNHDA and CDR2 is SQIVND in the germline V gene (reference sequence). The trim removed 5 bases at V and 4 bases at J, leaving 5 bases unmatched. The CDR3 length is 14 residues. The CDR3 spells CASSLGGQNQPQHF. CDR3 bases: TGTGCCAGTAGTCTCGGGGGACAGAATCAGCCCCAGCATTTT.

The rearrangement links TRBV29-1 to TRBJ2-1; 8 nucleotides line up with TRBD2. The CDR3 has 13 amino acids. Germline CDR1 SQVTM, CDR2 ANQGSEA. V gave up 7 bases and J gave up 8 bases; unmatched junction bases: 10. This chain's CDR3 is CSAGTRLSHEQFF. CDR3 nucleotides: TGCAGCGCTGGGACTAGGTTATCCCATGAGCAGTTCTTC.

The rearrangement links TRBV27 to TRBJ1-1, with D perhaps TRBD1 (5 bases). V lost 6 bases, J lost 11 bases, and 13 bases lay in between. CDR1 MNHEY and CDR2 SMNVEV come from the germline V gene (reference sequence). CDR3 length equals 11 residues. The CDR3 DNA follows: TGTGCCAGCAGAACAACGGGGGAGGCTTTCTTT. It encodes CASRTTGEAFF.

The rearrangement joins TRBV7-3 to TRBJ2-1; 8 bases align to TRBD2. V was pared by 5 bases and J by 5 bases, with 17 bases of the junction left unmatched. Germline V gene lookup returns CDR1 SGHTA and CDR2 FQGTGA. The CDR3 loop spans 18 amino acids. In DNA form, the CDR3 reads TGTGCCAGCAGCCGGGTACCATTCGGGAGGGCCGTCGACAATGAGCAGTTCTTC. Translation: CASSRVPFGRAVDNEQFF. The variable domain in full, with the rest retrieved from reference TRBV7-3 and TRBJ2-1, is GAGVSQTPSNKVTEKGKYVELRCDPISGHTALYWYRQSLGQGPEFLIYFQGTGAADDSGLPNDRFFAVRPEGSVSTLKIQRTERGDSAVYLCASSRVPFGRAVDNEQFFGPGTRLTVL.

The J gene is TRBJ2-5, the V gene TRBV18; 9 nucleotides line up with TRBD2. Germline-derived CDR1 and CDR2 are KGHSH and LQKENI. Unmatched junction bases numbered 7, after V lost 2 bases and J lost 0 bases. The CDR3 totals 17 residues. The CDR3 is CASSPWGTSGYQETQYF. As DNA, the CDR3 is TGTGCCAGCTCACCATGGGGCACTAGCGGGTACCAAGAGACCCAGTACTTC.

About this clone: Other nucleotide sequences in the sample specify the same CDR3. V gene TRBV30 combines with J gene TRBJ2-3, with TRBD2 matching 7 bases. This CDR3 region has 14 residues. From germline, CDR1 is GTSNPN and CDR2 SVGIG (reference sequence). V lost 5 bases to trimming and J lost 3 bases; unmatched junction nucleotides: 8. In DNA, the CDR3 is TGTGCCTGGGGGGGACGGCGGGGGACAGATACGCAGTATTTT. Translation: CAWGGRRGTDTQYF.

This chain connects TRBV7-6 to TRBJ1-3, with 7 positions matching TRBD1. J gave up 2 bases and V 2 bases, and 3 bases lay outside the gene matches. This CDR3 is 15 amino acids long. CDR1 and CDR2 (germline): SGHVS, FNYEAQ. CDR3 nucleotides: TGTGCCAGCAGCTTAAGGGACAGCCCTGGAAACACCATATATTTT. Translated, it gives CASSLRDSPGNTIYF.

The rearrangement joins TRBV5-4 to TRBJ1-4; no definite D call. The CDR3 is made up of 15 amino acids. V was cut by 5 bases and J by 0 bases, with 11 bases left in between. Germline values: CDR1 SGHNT, CDR2 YYREEE (reference sequence). The CDR3 sequence: CASRDEFSTNEKLFF. CDR3 sequence (DNA): TGTGCCAGCAGGGATGAGTTTTCAACTAATGAAAAACTGTTTTTT. The full variable domain, rest sourced from reference TRBV5-4 and TRBJ1-4, is ETGVTQSPTHLIKTRGQQVTLRCSSQSGHNTVSWYQQALGQGPQFIFQYYREEENGRGNFPPRFSGLQFPNYSSELNVNALELDDSALYLCASRDEFSTNEKLFFGSGTQLSVL.

V gene TRBV10-2 combines with J gene TRBJ1-5; D is possibly TRBD1 (5 bases). Looked up from germline, CDR1 is WSHSY and CDR2 is SAAADI. V was trimmed by 4 bases and J by 5 bases, leaving 9 bases between them. This CDR3 is 13 amino acids long. This chain's CDR3 is CASSGQFDQPQHF. The CDR3 DNA sequence: TGCGCCAGCAGTGGACAGTTTGATCAGCCCCAGCATTTT.

The chain has TRBV7-2 and TRBJ2-7, with 7 bases identical to TRBD1. CDR1 is SGHTA and CDR2 is FQGNSA in the germline V gene. The CDR3 extends over 13 amino acids. J lost 6 bases, V lost 4 bases, and 6 bases had no gene match. The CDR3 bases are TGTGCCAGCAGCTCCCCGACAGGGCCCGAGCAGTACTTC. It codes for CASSSPTGPEQYF.

This sequence joins TRBV2 and TRBJ1-2; D may be TRBD1 (6 bases). V lost 9 bases and J 4 bases, leaving 12 bases between the germline ends. This CDR3 region has 12 residues. The germline V gene encodes CDR1 SNHLY and CDR2 FYNNEI. CDR3 protein: CARNRDGYGYTF. The CDR3 DNA reads TGTGCCAGAAACAGGGACGGCTATGGCTACACCTTC.

The chain joins TRBV7-2 to TRBJ2-2; tentative D call: TRBD1 (5 bases). This CDR3 has 18 amino acids. The germline CDR1 and CDR2 sequences are SGHTA and FQGNSA. The V end lost 0 bases, the J end lost 4 bases, and 18 bases lay between the germline ends. CDR3 DNA sequence: TGTGCCAGCAGCTTAGCGCCGTTGGCGGTCAGGGTCACCGGGGAGCTGTTTTTT. Translated, it gives CASSLAPLAVRVTGELFF.

The chain joins TRBV28 to TRBJ2-5; D uncertain. With the DNA end fitting TRBJ2-7 better, the J assignment may be wrong. Germline V gene lookup returns CDR1 MDHEN and CDR2 SYDVKM. This CDR3 has 15 residues. CDR3 sequence: CASSFSPEILNEQYF. Here the CDR3 DNA reads TGTGCCAGCAGTTTCTCCCCAGAGATCCTTAACGAGCAGTACTTC.